This T cell receptor (beta chain) came from a study of shared clonotypes between healthy human individuals. The protocol was immunoSEQ multiplex PCR, while the TCRdb copy is restricted to in-frame clones and leaves out a portion. Of hundreds of thousands of clones listed, 74% are singletons. From germline, CDR1 is MDHEN and CDR2 SYDVKM. The V end lost 2 bases, the J end lost 6 bases, and 18 bases lay between the germline ends. This CDR3 region has 16 residues. V gene TRBV28 combines with J gene TRBJ2-3, with a weak D call TRBD2 (7 bases). Sequences were obtained from memory CD4+ T cells sorted from blood. Subset specified: CD45RA-negative fraction. This TCR was sampled from a man younger than 40 in good health. In nucleotides, the CDR3 is TGTGCCAGCAGTTTAGCCGGGGGGCCTTCCCGGGATACGCAGTATTTT. As protein: CASSLAGGPSRDTQYF.